Presented here are 28 T cell receptor beta chains from one specimen sequenced in a study of T cells after yellow fever vaccination (dated by TCRdb to about 2019). The treatment or condition label, read with the paper, signifies: live attenuated yellow fever vaccine strain. The method was 5' RACE. TCRdb shows the sequencer as Illumina HiSeq 2500. TCRdb reanalyzed the raw reads on its own, using fastp at Q25 for trimming and MiXCR for clone calling, and kept in-frame beta chains. Each CDR3 protein gets just one entry, which takes the most common genes and DNA from the rows behind it. This sample gives 500,000 to 650,000 distinct CDR3 sequences in total; approximately 13% of them show up just once. About 14% of the sample lies in the top ten. The specimen comprised PBMCs, sampled on the day of the yellow fever booster vaccination. The source is a man aged 25-45 years who received the YFV17D yellow fever vaccine.

The V gene is TRBV20-1, the J gene TRBJ1-6, with D perhaps matching TRBD1 (6 bases). The CDR3 is made up of 14 amino acids. Germline assignment: CDR1 DFQATT and CDR2 SNEGSKA (reference sequence). Trimming pared 5 bases from V and 10 bases from J, leaving 18 bases between. The CDR3 DNA follows: TGCAGTGCTTTAGGAGGGGGGTGGCGGTCACCCCTCCACTTT. Encoded protein: CSALGGGWRSPLHF.

The CDR3 coding sequence is TGTGCCAGCAGTTTTGGACATGAGCAGTTCTTC. It yields the protein CASSFGHEQFF. V usage is TRBV12-3 or TRBV12-4 and J usage is TRBJ2-1; the D is unclear. The CDR3 is 11 residues long. V lost 3 bases, J lost 8 bases, and 5 bases lay in between.

The chain carries TRBV7-2 and TRBJ2-7; D perhaps matches TRBD1 (5 bases). Germline V gene sequence: CDR1 SGHTA, CDR2 FQGNSA. The CDR3 runs 16 residues. V lost 5 bases, J lost 1 base, and 18 bases lay in between. DNA for the CDR3: TGTGCCAGCAGCCCGATGGCACTGGGGCTGTCCTACGAGCAGTACTTC. It encodes CASSPMALGLSYEQYF. Together with reference TRBV7-2 and TRBJ2-7, the CDR3 gives the full variable domain: GAGVSQSPSNKVTEKGKDVELRCDPISGHTALYWYRQSLGQGLEFLIYFQGNSAPDKSGLPSDRFSAERTGGSVSTLTIQRTQQEDSAVYLCASSPMALGLSYEQYFGPGTRLTVT.

This clonotype was observed a few times. The gene calls are TRBV30 and TRBJ2-1; D gene unclear. This CDR3 comprises 15 residues. Trimming removed 3 bases from V and 7 bases from J, with 19 bases in between. CDR1 GTSNPN and CDR2 SVGIG come from the germline V gene (reference sequence). The CDR3 region is CAWRGSRHWVNEQFF. The CDR3 DNA is TGTGCCTGGAGGGGATCTCGACATTGGGTAAATGAGCAGTTCTTC.

This clonotype has only a few counts. The rearrangement links TRBV19 to TRBJ1-5; no clear D. The germline V and J ends were trimmed by 1 base and 9 bases, with 25 bases remaining between them. Germline V gene data show CDR1 as LNHDA and CDR2 as SQIVND (reference sequence). There are 18 residues in the CDR3. The CDR3 sequence is CASSIGPSGIASTRPQHF. For the CDR3, the DNA is TGTGCCAGTAGTATAGGGCCCTCGGGGATCGCGTCCACCAGGCCCCAGCATTTT. Variable domain in full (rest from reference TRBV19 and TRBJ1-5): DGGITQSPKYLFRKEGQNVTLSCEQNLNHDAMYWYRQDPGQGLRLIYYSQIVNDFQKGDIAEGYSVSREKKESFPLTVTSAQKNPTAFYLCASSIGPSGIASTRPQHFGDGTRLSIL.

V gene TRBV4-3 combines with J gene TRBJ2-1; no clear D. Germline values: CDR1 LGHNA, CDR2 YSLEER. Trimming pared 0 bases from V and 12 bases from J, leaving 12 bases between. The CDR3 is made up of 13 amino acids. The CDR3 loop reads CASSQERASTQFF. The CDR3 DNA reads as TGCGCCAGCAGCCAAGAACGAGCTTCGACGCAGTTCTTC.

The chain carries TRBV5-1 and TRBJ1-1; D gene ambiguous. Germline CDR1 SGHRS, CDR2 YFSETQ. V lost 2 bases to trimming and J lost 2 bases, with 13 bases between them. CDR3 length: 15 amino acids. CDR3 in amino acids: CASSFQKTGNTEAFF. The CDR3, as DNA: TGCGCCAGCAGCTTCCAGAAGACGGGTAACACTGAAGCTTTCTTT.

This clonotype was recorded a few times. This rearrangement joins TRBV7-2 to TRBJ2-1; TRBD2 matches 9 bases. Trimming took 5 bases from V and 5 from J; bases not matched to a gene: 4. CDR1 is SGHTA and CDR2 is FQGNSA in the germline V gene. CDR3 length: 14 residues. Written as DNA, the CDR3 is TGTGCCAGCAGCCGGGCTAGCGGGAACAATGAGCAGTTCTTC. It codes for CASSRASGNNEQFF.

The rearrangement joins TRBV6-1 to TRBJ1-5, with TRBD1 matching over 7 bases. Germline values: CDR1 MNHNS, CDR2 SASEGT. V lost 7 bases and J lost 2; bases outside the gene matches: 5. This CDR3 region has 14 residues. CDR3 coding DNA: TGTGCCAGCAAGAACAGGGGTGGCAATCAGCCCCAGCATTTT. This gives the protein CASKNRGGNQPQHF.

J is TRBJ2-1 and V is TRBV2; D gene uncertain. The V gene lost 3 bases and the J gene lost 12 bases, with 12 bases spanning the gap. The CDR3 has 12 residues. Germline V lookup: CDR1 SNHLY, CDR2 FYNNEI. CDR3 residues: CASSESRDRQFF. DNA for the CDR3: TGTGCCAGCAGTGAGTCCCGTGATAGGCAGTTCTTC. Together with reference TRBV2 and TRBJ2-1, the CDR3 gives the full variable domain: EPEVTQTPSHQVTQMGQEVILRCVPISNHLYFYWYRQILGQKVEFLVSFYNNEISEKSEIFDDQFSVERPDGSNFTLKIRSTKLEDSAMYFCASSESRDRQFFGPGTRLTVL.

This clonotype was picked up a small number of times. The chain combines TRBV20-1 with TRBJ1-3; tentatively, D is TRBD1 (5 bases). Deletions cut 0 bases from V and 4 bases from J, with 16 bases between. Looked up from germline, CDR1 is DFQATT and CDR2 is SNEGSKA (reference sequence). The CDR3 extends over 16 amino acids. The CDR3, as DNA: TGCAGTGCTAGAGATGGCGGGGCTGGTTACGGAAACACCATATATTTT. It translates to CSARDGGAGYGNTIYF.

The chain links TRBV20-1 to TRBJ1-4; 7 nucleotides line up with TRBD1. The V segment lost 0 bases and the J segment 3 bases; nucleotides outside the gene matches: 1. CDR1 is DFQATT, CDR2 SNEGSKA, per germline (reference sequence). The CDR3 consists of 14 residues. The CDR3 DNA reads TGCAGTGCTAGAGAGGGGACAGCTAATGAAAAACTGTTTTTT. Amino acids: CSAREGTANEKLFF.

The V and J genes are TRBV29-1 and TRBJ2-3; TRBD1 is a possible D gene (6 bases). Germline V CDR1 and CDR2: SQVTM, ANQGSEA. This CDR3 has 14 residues. Trimming shortened V by 4 bases and J by 2 bases, and 13 bases separated the two germline ends. The CDR3 spells CSVAQGSVTDTQYF. CDR3 DNA sequence: TGCAGCGTTGCACAGGGTTCAGTCACAGATACGCAGTATTTT.

This rearrangement joins TRBV19 to TRBJ2-7; D is uncertain. The germline CDR1 and CDR2 sequences are LNHDA and SQIVND (reference sequence). This CDR3 contains 14 residues. V was trimmed by 5 bases and J by 2 bases, leaving 13 bases between them. The CDR3 DNA sequence: TGTGCCAGTAGTTTTCAGCAATACCCCTACGAGCAGTACTTC. This codes for CASSFQQYPYEQYF.

Only a few counts were recorded for this clonotype. V and J are TRBV14 and TRBJ2-3; a possible D gene is TRBD1 (7 bases). This CDR3 is 16 amino acids long. The germline V and J ends were trimmed by 5 bases and 2 bases, with 17 bases remaining between them. Germline-derived CDR1 and CDR2 are SGHDN and FVKESK. The CDR3 DNA reads as TGTGCCAGCAGCGACCTCAGGGGGGCCTTCACAGATACGCAGTATTTT. It translates to CASSDLRGAFTDTQYF. The complete variable domain, with remaining parts taken from reference TRBV14 and TRBJ2-3, reads EAGVTQFPSHSVIEKGQTVTLRCDPISGHDNLYWYRRVMGKEIKFLLHFVKESKQDESGMPNNRFLAERTGGTYSTLKVQPAELEDSGVYFCASSDLRGAFTDTQYFGPGTRLTVL.

This rearrangement joins TRBV6-2 or TRBV6-3 to TRBJ2-1; D remains unclear. Per the germline V gene, CDR1 is MNHEY and CDR2 is SVGEGT. V was trimmed by 2 bases and J by 1 base, leaving 9 bases between them. The CDR3 covers 15 residues. CDR3 loop: CASSYDGYSYNEQFF. The CDR3 DNA sequence: TGTGCCAGCAGTTACGACGGGTATTCCTACAATGAGCAGTTCTTC.

A note on this clonotype: Germline and junction disagree at one end, which may indicate a read error. V and J are TRBV29-1 and TRBJ2-7, with D perhaps matching TRBD2 (6 bases). Germline lookup yields CDR1 SQVTM and CDR2 ANQGSEA. The CDR3 consists of 14 residues. This CDR3 is CSVEEAGKEGERYF. The DNA of the CDR3 is TGCAGCGTTGAAGAGGCGGGGAAGGAGGGAGAGCGGTACTTC.

V and J are TRBV5-4 and TRBJ1-1, with a weak D call TRBD1 (6 bases). The CDR3 covers 16 residues. Trimming left V 5 bases short and J 1 base short, with 18 bases between. Germline values: CDR1 SGHNT, CDR2 YYREEE (reference sequence). The CDR3 nucleotides read TGTGCCAGCAGTCTGACCCCACAGGGAGCGAACACTGAAGCTTTCTTT. Amino acids: CASSLTPQGANTEAFF.

The chain recombines TRBV12-3 or TRBV12-4 with TRBJ2-7, with a tentative D call TRBD1 (6 bases). V lost 4 bases and J 2 bases, leaving 15 bases between the germline ends. This CDR3 is 15 amino acids long. The CDR3 here is CASSSHRVPTYEQYF. The CDR3, as DNA: TGTGCCAGCAGTTCACACAGGGTCCCCACCTACGAGCAGTACTTC.

The sample holds a few counts of this clonotype. This rearrangement joins TRBV2 to TRBJ2-7; 11 nucleotides line up with TRBD2. This CDR3 has 15 amino acids. Germline CDR1 reads SNHLY; CDR2 reads FYNNEI. With 5 bases clipped from V and 4 bases from J, the junction kept 7 bases outside the gene matches. CDR3 in DNA: TGTGCCAGCAGTCCACTAGCGGGAGTGAGATACGAGCAGTACTTC. Amino acids: CASSPLAGVRYEQYF.

The chain carries TRBV10-2 and TRBJ2-7; D possibly matches TRBD1 or TRBD2 (5 bases each). The V gene lost 6 bases and the J gene lost 3 bases, with 18 bases spanning the gap. This CDR3 spans 15 amino acids. The germline CDR1 and CDR2 sequences are WSHSY and SAAADI. The CDR3 DNA sequence: TGCGCCAGCAGGGACCCCCCGGGACGGAGCTACGAGCAGTACTTC. Translation: CASRDPPGRSYEQYF.

As regards this clonotype: One end of the junction does not line up with germline, which may come from a read error. This chain links TRBV20-1 with TRBJ1-1; 7 bases align to TRBD1. The CDR3 has 13 residues. The germline V gene encodes CDR1 DFQATT and CDR2 SNEGSKA (reference sequence). The CDR3 here is CSAKQGMNTEAFF. The CDR3, as DNA: TGCAGTGCCAAACAGGGGATGAATACTGAAGCTTTCTTT.

As DNA, the CDR3 is TGTGCCAGCAGCCCCCTTGGGTTAACTCAGGGAAACATTCAGTACTTC. Its translation: CASSPLGLTQGNIQYF. The chain carries TRBV14 and TRBJ2-4; a possible D gene is TRBD1 (5 bases). This CDR3 spans 16 amino acids. V was trimmed by 4 bases and J by 6 bases, leaving 19 bases between them. Germline CDR1 reads SGHDN; CDR2 reads FVKESK.

This clonotype has just a few counts. The genes are TRBV11-2 and TRBJ2-1; D is unclear. Germline V CDR1 and CDR2: SGHAT, FQNNGV. The CDR3 totals 17 residues. Between the trimmed V and J ends, which lost 1 base and 0 bases, there was a span of 13 bases. The CDR3 region is CASSLVTSRYSYNEQFF. In DNA form, the CDR3 reads TGTGCCAGCAGCTTAGTCACCTCGAGATACTCCTACAATGAGCAGTTCTTC. Full variable domain (remainder filled in from reference TRBV11-2 and TRBJ2-1): EAGVAQSPRYKIIEKRQSVAFWCNPISGHATLYWYQQILGQGPKLLIQFQNNGVVDDSQLPKDRFSAERLKGVDSTLKIQPAKLEDSAVYLCASSLVTSRYSYNEQFFGPGTRLTVL.

This clonotype was seen more than once but under ten times. The chain combines TRBV3-1 with TRBJ2-2; D remains unclear. Germline loops: CDR1 LGHDT, CDR2 YNNKEL (reference sequence). CDR3 size: 11 residues. V was cut by 5 bases and J by 6 bases, with 4 bases left in between. CDR3 sequence reads: CASSVPGELFF. The CDR3 DNA is TGTGCCAGCAGCGTACCCGGGGAGCTGTTTTTT.

The rearrangement uses TRBV7-2 and TRBJ2-7, with 11 nucleotides matching TRBD1. Germline loops: CDR1 SGHTA, CDR2 FQGNSA. This CDR3 is 14 amino acids long. V was pared by 5 bases and J by 7 bases, with 7 bases of the junction left unmatched. The CDR3 here is CASSRTGGAREQYF. CDR3 nucleotide sequence: TGTGCCAGCAGCCGGACAGGGGGCGCCCGGGAGCAGTACTTC.

This clonotype occurred many times. V usage is TRBV4-3 and J usage is TRBJ2-6; D perhaps matches TRBD1 (6 bases). The germline gives CDR1 LGHNA, CDR2 YSLEER. The CDR3 covers 18 residues. Deletions cut 1 base from V and 0 bases from J, with 13 bases between. CDR3 residues: CASSQASQGTSGANVLTF. The DNA of the CDR3 is TGCGCCAGCAGCCAAGCTTCACAGGGTACCTCTGGGGCCAACGTCCTGACTTTC.

This clonotype was picked up a small number of times. The chain employs TRBV15 and TRBJ2-7; a possible D gene is TRBD1 (6 bases). Trimming left V 8 bases short and J 5 bases short, with 13 bases between. The CDR3 spans 12 residues. Germline V gene lookup returns CDR1 LNHNV and CDR2 YYDKDF (reference sequence). The CDR3 coding sequence is TGTGCCACCCCTAATGCAGGGGACGAGCAGTACTTC. Protein: CATPNAGDEQYF.